Shown below are 21 T cell receptor beta chains from a single sample sequenced in a study of shared clonotypes between healthy human individuals. This table comes from immunoSEQ multiplex PCR, and its TCRdb copy is limited to in-frame clones, with some not included. This sample has nearly 1 million clones; over 60% occur once, and the top ten carry over 1.3%. The sample comprised memory CD4+ T cells sorted from blood. Documented subset: CD45RA-negative fraction. The receptor set was obtained from a man aged 18 to 29 in good health.

V and J are TRBV6-6 and TRBJ2-7; TRBD1 matches 8 bases. Trimming removed 2 bases from V and 1 base from J; junction bases left unmatched: 4. CDR1 MNHNY and CDR2 SVGAGI come from the germline V gene (reference sequence). The CDR3 extends over 15 amino acids. In DNA, the CDR3 is TGTGCCAGCAGTTACGGCCAGGGGGCATCCTACGAGCAGTACTTC. Amino acids: CASSYGQGASYEQYF.

The table lists this clone with a few counts. V and J are TRBV11-3 and TRBJ1-2; 11 nucleotides agree with TRBD1. The germline V gene has CDR1 SGHNT and CDR2 YENEEA. CDR3 length equals 14 residues. V shed 4 bases and J 7 bases; nucleotides not matched to a gene: 5. The DNA of the CDR3 is TGTGCCAGCAGCTCAATGGACAGGGGGCTTGGCTACACCTTC. Translated: CASSSMDRGLGYTF.

The chain combines TRBV10-1 with TRBJ2-3; D may be TRBD1 (5 bases). V was cut by 3 bases and J by 2 bases, with 9 bases left in between. The CDR3 has 14 amino acids. The germline gives CDR1 WNHNN, CDR2 SYGVQD (reference sequence). CDR3 amino acids: CASSEGHLTDTQYF. For the CDR3, the DNA is TGCGCCAGCAGTGAAGGACATCTCACAGATACGCAGTATTTT.

The CDR3 sequence is CASSDIRVRPDTQYF. Here the CDR3 DNA reads TGTGCCAGCAGTGATATCCGAGTTAGGCCAGATACGCAGTATTTT. V usage is TRBV25-1 and J usage is TRBJ2-3; D unresolved. This CDR3 is built from 15 residues. Per germline, CDR1 MGHDK and CDR2 SYGVNS. With 3 bases removed from V and 4 bases from J, the gap between germline ends came to 14 bases.

The chain has TRBV18 and TRBJ2-2; no clear D. Germline assignment: CDR1 KGHSH and CDR2 LQKENI. The CDR3 is made up of 15 amino acids. V was clipped by 3 bases and J by 6 bases, with 14 bases between them. The CDR3, as DNA: TGTGCCAGCTCACCTTCCGGGCCTGGGGCCGGGGAGCTGTTTTTT. Translated, it gives CASSPSGPGAGELFF. Based on the CDR3 plus reference TRBV18 and TRBJ2-2, the full variable domain is NAGVMQNPRHLVRRRGQEARLRCSPMKGHSHVYWYRQLPEEGLKFMVYLQKENIIDESGMPKERFSAEFPKEGPSILRIQQVVRGDSAAYFCASSPSGPGAGELFFGEGSRLTVL.

This clone was picked up one time. The rearrangement uses TRBV18 and TRBJ2-2; D call uncertain. This CDR3 is built from 14 residues. Per the germline V gene, CDR1 is KGHSH and CDR2 is LQKENI. The V gene lost 6 bases and the J gene lost 5 bases, with 13 bases spanning the gap. Written as DNA, the CDR3 is TGTGCCAGCTCCCCCTACGAAGGGACCGGGGAGCTGTTTTTT. This gives the protein CASSPYEGTGELFF.

About this clone itself: This specimen includes other DNA sequences encoding the same CDR3. The V gene is TRBV7-2, the J gene TRBJ1-2, with D perhaps TRBD1 (5 bases). There are 13 residues in the CDR3. V was cut by 1 base and J by 8 bases, with 11 bases left in between. Per germline, CDR1 SGHTA and CDR2 FQGNSA. CDR3 in DNA: TGTGCCAGCAGCTTAGGAGGGGCTGGGGGCTACACCTTC. Protein sequence: CASSLGGAGGYTF.

Only one count was recorded for this clone. This sequence joins TRBV30 and TRBJ1-2, with 10 bases that match TRBD1. Germline CDR1 reads GTSNPN; CDR2 reads SVGIG (reference sequence). CDR3 length: 14 residues. J was trimmed by 6 bases and V by 3 bases; bases with no gene match: 7. CDR3 protein: CAWSRGQGEDGYTF. CDR3 DNA sequence: TGTGCCTGGAGCCGAGGACAGGGGGAGGATGGCTACACCTTC.

The CDR3: CASSSGQVMLGYTF. CDR3 bases: TGCGCCAGCAGCTCCGGACAGGTCATGTTGGGCTACACCTTC. This chain uses TRBV5-1 with TRBJ1-2, with TRBD1 matching 7 bases. Losses at the gene ends were 3 bases for V and 8 bases for J; bases not matched to a gene: 10. Germline V gene lookup returns CDR1 SGHRS and CDR2 YFSETQ. The CDR3 is 14 residues long.

The chain employs TRBV1 and TRBJ2-2; the table's D call TRBD2 went unverified against the DNA. TRBV1 has pseudogene status. The CDR3 sequence is 14 residues long. In nucleotides, the CDR3 is TGCACCAGCAGCCAAGATCCCGAGACCGGGGAGCTGTTTTTT. Protein product: CTSSQDPETGELFF.

This chain connects TRBV5-7 to TRBJ1-1; 9 bases agree with TRBD1. TRBV5-7 is annotated as an ORF whose role is uncertain. There are 14 residues in the CDR3. V trimming: 4 bases; J trimming: 1 base; junction bases outside the gene matches: 2. The CDR3 spells CASSMTGGNTEAFF. As DNA, the CDR3 is TGTGCCAGCAGCATGACAGGGGGGAACACTGAAGCTTTCTTT.

In this sample, this clone turned up once. The rearrangement joins TRBV9 to TRBJ2-5; 14 nucleotides match TRBD2. The CDR3 is 15 residues long. Germline V gene lookup returns CDR1 SGDLS and CDR2 YYNGEE. The junction had 5 bases not matched to a gene; V was cut back by 3 bases and J by 7 bases. The CDR3, as DNA: TGTGCCAGCAGCGCGACTAGCGGGGGGGCCTCGACCCAGTACTTC. Translated, it gives CASSATSGGASTQYF.

The J gene is TRBJ1-6, the V gene TRBV5-6, with 10 nucleotides matching TRBD1. V lost 2 bases and J lost 3; bases outside the gene matches: 8. Germline CDR1 and CDR2: SGHDT and YYEEEE. The CDR3 sequence is 18 residues long. CDR3 amino acids: CASSFGTGDMRYNSPLHF. For the CDR3, the DNA is TGTGCCAGCAGCTTCGGGACAGGGGACATGCGCTATAATTCACCCCTCCACTTT.

The chain uses TRBV5-6 and TRBJ2-4; a weak D match, TRBD2 (6 bases). Trimming cost V 0 bases and J 3 bases, with 13 bases left between them. Germline assignment: CDR1 SGHDT and CDR2 YYEEEE. This CDR3 spans 16 amino acids. Written as DNA, the CDR3 is TGTGCCAGCAGCTTGGTGGGGGGTCAAAGCAAAAACATTCAGTACTTC. Its protein is CASSLVGGQSKNIQYF.

V and J are TRBV13 and TRBJ1-2; 7 bases are a match to TRBD1. CDR3 length: 14 amino acids. V shed 4 bases and J 8 bases; nucleotides not matched to a gene: 10. Looked up from germline, CDR1 is PRHDT and CDR2 is FYEKMQ (reference sequence). The CDR3 reads CASSSPQGGPGYTF. CDR3 bases: TGTGCCAGCAGCTCCCCCCAAGGGGGCCCCGGCTACACCTTC.

The V gene is TRBV11-2, the J gene TRBJ2-2; TRBD2 is a possible D gene (6 bases). Germline CDR1 and CDR2: SGHAT and FQNNGV. The V end lost 5 bases, the J end lost 6 bases, and 19 bases lay between the germline ends. The CDR3 covers 16 residues. CDR3 sequence: CASSLTQGRKSGELFF. CDR3 DNA sequence: TGTGCCAGCAGCCTAACTCAAGGGAGGAAGTCCGGGGAGCTGTTTTTT.

Remarks on this clone: A much larger clonotype is one base distant, so this may be a read error. Other DNA variants within this sample encode the same CDR3. The gene calls are TRBV6-5 and TRBJ1-1; 9 bases line up with TRBD1. The CDR3 spans 13 residues. The germline CDR1 and CDR2 sequences are MNHEY and SVGAGI. V shed 5 bases, J shed 4 bases, and the junction held 2 bases outside the gene matches. The CDR3 sequence: CASSRQGGTEAFF. DNA for the CDR3: TGTGCCAGCAGTCGACAGGGGGGCACTGAAGCTTTCTTT.

The chain joins TRBV7-9 to TRBJ2-3; TRBD2 matches 9 bases. The V segment lost 0 bases and the J segment 2 bases; nucleotides outside the gene matches: 3. The CDR3 runs to 16 residues. Germline CDR1 reads SEHNR; CDR2 reads FQNEAQ (reference sequence). This chain's CDR3 is CASSLASGSITDTQYF. CDR3 sequence (DNA): TGTGCCAGCAGCTTAGCTAGCGGGAGTATCACAGATACGCAGTATTTT.

This clone was recorded only once. The rearrangement links TRBV6-6 to TRBJ2-6; D remains ambiguous. Germline assignment: CDR1 MNHNY and CDR2 SVGAGI (reference sequence). V was clipped by 5 bases and J by 0 bases, with 8 bases between them. The CDR3 extends over 15 amino acids. The CDR3 nucleotides are TGTGCCAGCAGTAAAACAGCCTCTGGGGCCAACGTCCTGACTTTC. It codes for CASSKTASGANVLTF.

The rearrangement links TRBV5-1 to TRBJ2-7, with 7 bases that match TRBD1. V shed 2 bases and J 0 bases; nucleotides not matched to a gene: 2. Germline V gene lookup returns CDR1 SGHRS and CDR2 YFSETQ. The CDR3 is 14 residues long. CDR3 in amino acids: CASSLQGSSYEQYF. CDR3 sequence (DNA): TGCGCCAGCAGCTTACAGGGGAGCTCCTACGAGCAGTACTTC.

With respect to this clone: Without the conserved terminal phenylalanine or tryptophan, this CDR3 likely stems from a read error. The DNA is omitted, as the CDR3 cannot be located on it reliably, and the CDR3 follows TCRdb's listing. The chain employs TRBV5-1 and TRBJ2-7. Germline CDR1 reads SGHRS; CDR2 reads YFSETQ. The CDR3 is 9 amino acids long, termini counted. CDR3 protein: CASSLVGPQ.